The rows below give T cell receptor beta chains drawn from one sample of a study of cytomegalovirus exposure and HLA in healthy donors. Assay used: immunoSEQ multiplex PCR; TCRdb lists only in-frame clones, some missing. Among some 140,000 clones listed, 70% to 85% were seen once. Sequenced: PBMCs. These receptors originate from a woman aged 45-59 years in good health and CMV-seropositive. The CDR3 runs from the conserved cysteine through the conserved F or W. D genes are given only for firm matches. The size of a clone is reported for some rows only, either as once, few or many, or as a class for expanded clones.

j_call v_call d_call clone_size cdr3_aa cdr3_nt
TRBJ2-3 TRBV28 TRBD2 - CASRGAAGGPRDTQYF TGTGCCAGCAGGGGTGCGGCGGGGGGCCCTCGCGATACGCAGTATTTT
TRBJ2-1 TRBV6-1 - - CASMGRYNEQFF TGTGCCAGCATGGGCCGGTACAATGAGCAGTTCTTC
TRBJ1-5 TRBV7-6 - - CASSLLADSGNQPQHF TGTGCCAGCAGCTTATTAGCCGACTCAGGCAATCAGCCCCAGCATTTT
TRBJ2-4 TRBV2 - - CASSPDSVAKNIQYF TGTGCCAGCAGTCCGGACTCCGTAGCCAAAAACATTCAGTACTTC
TRBJ2-3 TRBV7-3 TRBD2 few CASGRAGTQYF TGTGCCAGCGGACGAGCGGGGACGCAGTATTTT
TRBJ2-7 TRBV5-6 - - CASSLAQGLLSYEQYF TGTGCCAGCAGCTTGGCGCAGGGTCTCCTCTCCTACGAGCAGTACTTC
TRBJ2-5 TRBV7-8 - few CASSLVTNQETQYF TGTGCCAGCAGCTTAGTAACTAACCAAGAGACCCAGTACTTC
TRBJ1-4 TRBV7-3 - - CASSLTGGTGEKLFF TGTGCCAGCAGCTTAACGGGAGGGACGGGCGAAAAACTGTTTTTT
TRBJ1-1 TRBV2 - - CASRAETEAFF TGTGCCAGCAGGGCGGAGACTGAAGCTTTCTTT
TRBJ1-2 TRBV2 TRBD1 - CASSEADRGRRDGYTF TGTGCCAGCAGTGAAGCGGACAGGGGGCGGCGGGATGGCTACACCTTC
TRBJ1-2 TRBV4-3 TRBD1 - CASSQGTDRVSGYTF TGCGCCAGCAGCCAAGGGACTGACAGGGTCAGTGGCTACACCTTC
TRBJ2-7 TRBV5-6 TRBD1 few CASSPLQGDAYEQYF TGTGCCAGCAGCCCTCTCCAGGGGGACGCCTACGAGCAGTACTTC
TRBJ2-3 TRBV18 - - CASSPLAPGASTDTQYF TGTGCCAGCTCACCACTCGCCCCAGGGGCTAGCACAGATACGCAGTATTTT
TRBJ1-1 TRBV7-8 TRBD1 - CASSSSPGTGYSEAFF TGTGCCAGCAGCTCCAGTCCCGGGACAGGGTACAGCGAAGCTTTCTTT
TRBJ1-4 TRBV5-1 - - CASSLGAQGSGNEKLFF TGCGCCAGCAGCTTGGGCGCCCAGGGGTCGGGGAATGAAAAACTGTTTTTT
TRBJ1-3 TRBV7-2 - - CASSFLRGRSGNTIYF TGTGCCAGCAGCTTTTTGCGGGGGAGATCTGGAAACACCATATATTTT